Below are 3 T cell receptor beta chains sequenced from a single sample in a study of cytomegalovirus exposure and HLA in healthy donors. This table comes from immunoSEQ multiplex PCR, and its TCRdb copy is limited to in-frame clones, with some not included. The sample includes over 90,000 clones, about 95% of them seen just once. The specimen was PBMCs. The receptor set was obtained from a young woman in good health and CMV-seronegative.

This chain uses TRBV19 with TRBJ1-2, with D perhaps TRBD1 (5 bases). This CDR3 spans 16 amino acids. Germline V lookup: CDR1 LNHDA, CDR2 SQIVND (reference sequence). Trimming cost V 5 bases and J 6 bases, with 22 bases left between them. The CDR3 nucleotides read TGTGCCAGTAGTCGCAGGGCGGCCGGAACACCCGATGGCTACACCTTC. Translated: CASSRRAAGTPDGYTF.

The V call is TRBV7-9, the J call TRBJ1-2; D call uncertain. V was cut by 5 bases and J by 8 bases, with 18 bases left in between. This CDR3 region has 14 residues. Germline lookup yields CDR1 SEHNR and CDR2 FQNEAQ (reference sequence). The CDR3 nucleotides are TGTGCCAGCAGCCGCGGGGAGGGCTCGGGGGGCTACACCTTC. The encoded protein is CASSRGEGSGGYTF.

This chain's CDR3 is CASSLSGVTLGNTIYF. The CDR3 bases are TGCGCCAGCAGCTTGTCTGGAGTCACCCTTGGAAACACCATATATTTT. V usage is TRBV5-1 and J usage is TRBJ1-3; D call uncertain. The CDR3 has 16 residues. Germline CDR1 is SGHRS and CDR2 is YFSETQ. V lost 1 base to trimming and J lost 3 bases, with 14 bases between them.